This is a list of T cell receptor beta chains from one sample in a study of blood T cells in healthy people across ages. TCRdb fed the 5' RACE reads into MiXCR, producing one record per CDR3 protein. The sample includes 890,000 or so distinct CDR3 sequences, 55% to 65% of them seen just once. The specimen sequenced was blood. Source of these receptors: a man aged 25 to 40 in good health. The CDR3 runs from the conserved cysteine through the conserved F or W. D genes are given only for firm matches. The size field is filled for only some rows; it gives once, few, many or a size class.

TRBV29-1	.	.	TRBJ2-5	TGCAGCGTTGATGCTAGAGCAGCCTCAGCCGGAGGAGAGACCCAGTACTTC	CSVDARAASAGGETQYF
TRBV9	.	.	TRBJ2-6	TGTGCCAGCAGCGTATTGGGGACCGGGGCCAACGTCCTGACTTTC	CASSVLGTGANVLTF
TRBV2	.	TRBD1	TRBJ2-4	TGTGCCATCTCGGGACAGGTCAGGAATAAAAACATTCAGTACTTC	CAISGQVRNKNIQYF
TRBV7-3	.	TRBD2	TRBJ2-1	TGTGCCAGCAGCTTAGGTAGGGAGGGACGGGCTAGCGGGGTCTACAATGAGCAGTTCTTC	CASSLGREGRASGVYNEQFF
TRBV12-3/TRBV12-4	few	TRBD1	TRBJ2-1	TGTGCCAGCAGCACACAGGGGGATTACAATGAGCAGTTCTTC	CASSTQGDYNEQFF
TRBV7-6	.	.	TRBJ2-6	TGTGCCAGCAGCTTAGCGTCCAGCTCTGGGGCCAGCGTCCTGACTTTC	CASSLASSSGASVLTF
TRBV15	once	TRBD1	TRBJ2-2	TGTGCCACCAGCTTAGGGACAGGGGACACCGGGGAGCTGTTTTTT	CATSLGTGDTGELFF
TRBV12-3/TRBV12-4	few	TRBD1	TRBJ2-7	TGTGCCAGCAGTGCCAGGGGGTTCGAGCAGTACTTC	CASSARGFEQYF
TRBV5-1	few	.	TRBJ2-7	TGCGCCAGCAGAATAGACCCTTCCAGCTCCTACGAGCAGTACTTC	CASRIDPSSSYEQYF
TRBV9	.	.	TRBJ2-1	TGTGCCAGCAGCGTAAGGGAAACGGTAGGAATATACAATGAGCAGTTCTTC	CASSVRETVGIYNEQFF
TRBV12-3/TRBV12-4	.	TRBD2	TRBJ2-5	TGTGCCAGCAGTTCACTAGCGAGGTTCGAGACCCAGTACTTC	CASSSLARFETQYF
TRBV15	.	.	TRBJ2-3	TGTGCCACCAGCACCCGCCTTAGCTCGGAAACAGATACGCAGTATTTT	CATSTRLSSETDTQYF
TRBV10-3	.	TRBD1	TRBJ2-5	TGTGCCATCAGTGAGTCGGGACAGGGGTATGAGCAGTACTTC	CAISESGQGYEQYF
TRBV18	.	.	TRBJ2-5	TGTGCCAGCTCACCGGACGGACAAGCGACCCAGTACTTC	CASSPDGQATQYF
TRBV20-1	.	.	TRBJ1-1	TGCAGTGCTAGTATAGACCGGACTGAAGCTTTCTTT	CSASIDRTEAFF
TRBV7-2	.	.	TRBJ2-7	TGTGCCAGCAGCTCCTCCCCCCGGGGGGCCAGCTACGAGCAGTACTTC	CASSSSPRGASYEQYF
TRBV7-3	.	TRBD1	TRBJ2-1	TGTGCCAGCAGCTTAGAACAGGGGTTCTACAATGAGCAGTTCTTC	CASSLEQGFYNEQFF
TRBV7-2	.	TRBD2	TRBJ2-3	TGTGCCAGCAGCTTAGCAGGTAGCGGGACGGGCACAGATACGCAGTATTTT	CASSLAGSGTGTDTQYF
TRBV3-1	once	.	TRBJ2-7	TGTACCAGCAGCTCGCCAGGACAGTCCTACGAGCAGTACTTC	CTSSSPGQSYEQYF
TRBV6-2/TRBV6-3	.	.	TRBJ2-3	TGTGCCAGCAGACCCAACGGAACGGACACAGATACGCAGTATTTT	CASRPNGTDTDTQYF
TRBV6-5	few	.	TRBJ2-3	TGTGCCAGCAGCCCTACAGGGACAGATACGCAGTATTTT	CASSPTGTDTQYF
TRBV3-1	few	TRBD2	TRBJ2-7	TGTGCCAGCAGCCAAGCGGGAGCTAGCGGGGGTTACGAGCAGTACTTC	CASSQAGASGGYEQYF
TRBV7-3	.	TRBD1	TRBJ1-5	TGTGCCAGCAGCTTCAGGGGGCAAAAGAGCAATCAGCCCCAGCATTTT	CASSFRGQKSNQPQHF
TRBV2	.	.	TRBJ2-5	TGTGCCAGCCATCGGGACAGCGGGGAGACCCAGTACTTC	CASHRDSGETQYF
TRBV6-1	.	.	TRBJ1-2	TGTGCCAGCAGTGAACAGGGAGCTTCTAACTATGGCTACACCTTC	CASSEQGASNYGYTF
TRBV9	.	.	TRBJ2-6	TGTGCCAGCAGCGTAGCGGACAGCGTCTACTCTGGGGCCAACGTCCTGACTTTC	CASSVADSVYSGANVLTF
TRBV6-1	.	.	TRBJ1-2	TGTGCCAGCAGTGTCGGGCTCTATGGCTACACCTTC	CASSVGLYGYTF
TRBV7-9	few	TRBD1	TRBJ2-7	TGTGCCAGCAGCTTAGAGGAGAGGACAGGGGGCCACGAGCAGTACTTC	CASSLEERTGGHEQYF
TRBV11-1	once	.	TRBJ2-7	TGTGCCAGCAGCTTACGGAGGACAGATAGGCCGCCCTACGAGCAGTACTTC	CASSLRRTDRPPYEQYF
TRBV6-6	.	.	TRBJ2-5	TGTGCCAGCAGTCAGGCGGCAGGGGCGTTAGAGACCCAGTACTTC	CASSQAAGALETQYF
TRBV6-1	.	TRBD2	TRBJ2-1	TGTGCCAGCAGGACCGGTTTAGCGGGGGCCGACAATGAGCAGTTCTTC	CASRTGLAGADNEQFF
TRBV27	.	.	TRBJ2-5	TGTGCCATCATTACAGGGTGGGCCCAGGAGACCCAGTACTTC	CAIITGWAQETQYF
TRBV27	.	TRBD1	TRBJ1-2	TGTGCCAGCAGTTTGCAGGGGGCCTTAGGCTACACCTTC	CASSLQGALGYTF
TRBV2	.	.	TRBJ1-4	TGTGCCAGCAGCGGGGGTTTCAGTAAAAAACTGTTTTTT	CASSGGFSKKLFF
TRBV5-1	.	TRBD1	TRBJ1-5	TGCGCCAGCAGCTTTGAAGGGGGCCATGGCAATCAGCCCCAGCATTTT	CASSFEGGHGNQPQHF
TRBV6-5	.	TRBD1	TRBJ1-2	TGTGCCAGCAAAGCGACAGGGGCGATGGATGGCTACACCTTC	CASKATGAMDGYTF
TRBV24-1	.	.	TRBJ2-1	TGTGCCACCAGTGATTTCTTGAGCTCCTACAATGAGCAGTTCTTC	CATSDFLSSYNEQFF
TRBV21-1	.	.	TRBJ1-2	TGTGCCAGCGGGCTATGCCATGGCTACACCTTC	CASGLCHGYTF
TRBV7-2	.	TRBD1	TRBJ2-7	TGTGCCAGCAGCTTAGTGACAGGGGGATACTACGAGCAGTACTTC	CASSLVTGGYYEQYF
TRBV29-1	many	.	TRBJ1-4	TGCAGCGTTGAACCGGTCCGTAATGAAAAACTGTTTTTT	CSVEPVRNEKLFF
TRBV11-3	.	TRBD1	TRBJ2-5	TGTGCCAGCAGCCCGGGACAGGGTCGGAGAGAGACCCAGTACTTC	CASSPGQGRRETQYF
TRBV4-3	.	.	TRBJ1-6	TGCGCCAGCAGCCGGGACACGGGACGGTTATCGCCCCTCCACTTT	CASSRDTGRLSPLHF
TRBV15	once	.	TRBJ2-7	TGTGCCACCAGCAGAGGGATCGACAGGTACGACGAGCAGTACTTC	CATSRGIDRYDEQYF
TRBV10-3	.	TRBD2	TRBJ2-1	TGTGCCATCAGTGGGCCCGGCCAGCGGGGAAACAATGAGCAGTTCTTC	CAISGPGQRGNNEQFF
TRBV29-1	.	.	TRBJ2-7	TGCAGCGTTGAAGGGCAGGGGAGGTCCTACGAGCAGTACTTC	CSVEGQGRSYEQYF
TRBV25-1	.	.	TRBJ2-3	TGTGCCAGCAGTGGATACGCGGGGGCGTTGACAGATACGCAGTATTTT	CASSGYAGALTDTQYF